One sample yielded the 6 T cell receptor beta chains listed below, sequenced in a study of cytomegalovirus exposure and HLA in healthy donors. Primers: 60 Vbeta forward and 13 Jbeta reverse. Generated by immunoSEQ multiplex PCR, the TCRdb table keeps only in-frame clones and is missing some. The sample contains about 180,000 clones, under 85% of which appear only once. Sequences were obtained from PBMCs. All receptors derive from a male donor in good health and CMV-seronegative.

This clone was counted only a few times. CDR3 in DNA: TGTGCCAGCAGTGAAGCGCTACCAACGGTCTACGAGCAGTACTTC. This translates into CASSEALPTVYEQYF. This chain joins TRBV6-1 and TRBJ2-7; D is uncertain. This CDR3 has 15 residues. CDR1 and CDR2 (germline): MNHNS, SASEGT. V lost 0 bases and J lost 3, with 12 bases in between.

A word on this clone: Compared with germline, one end of the junction differs, possibly owing to a read error. This rearrangement joins TRBV6-5 to TRBJ2-1; 9 bases are shared with TRBD2. Germline CDR1 is MNHEY and CDR2 is SVGAGI. The CDR3 extends over 13 amino acids. The CDR3 DNA sequence: TGTGCCAGCAGTTACACGTCTAGCGGGACCGAGCTCTTC. It codes for CASSYTSSGTELF.

The chain couples TRBV19 to TRBJ2-7; 8 bases fit TRBD1. Losses at the gene ends were 5 bases for V and 5 bases for J; bases not matched to a gene: 8. The CDR3 spans 14 residues. CDR1 and CDR2 from the germline V gene are LNHDA and SQIVND (reference sequence). CDR3 in amino acids: CASSLPGQGDEQYF. The DNA for the CDR3 is TGTGCCAGTAGTCTTCCCGGACAGGGCGACGAGCAGTACTTC.

This clone has only a few counts. CDR3 loop: CASSLAGGPRPQHF. The CDR3 region has the DNA TGTGCCAGCAGTTTGGCAGGGGGCCCTCGGCCCCAGCATTTT. The chain employs TRBV6-5 and TRBJ1-5; TRBD1 aligns across 8 bases. Germline V gene sequence: CDR1 MNHEY, CDR2 SVGAGI. The junction had 8 bases not matched to a gene; V was cut back by 4 bases and J by 9 bases. The length of the CDR3 is 14 residues.

The V gene is TRBV11-2, the J gene TRBJ1-5; D might be TRBD1 (5 bases). The germline V and J ends were trimmed by 3 bases and 6 bases, with 9 bases remaining between them. CDR3 length equals 13 residues. Germline CDR1 reads SGHAT; CDR2 reads FQNNGV. CDR3 coding DNA: TGTGCCAGCAGCTTGGGGGGAAGTCAGCCCCAGCATTTT. It translates to CASSLGGSQPQHF.

This sequence joins TRBV6-5 and TRBJ1-3; D remains unclear. The germline CDR1 and CDR2 sequences are MNHEY and SVGAGI. The V gene lost 5 bases and the J gene lost 10 bases, with 9 bases spanning the gap. This CDR3 comprises 11 residues. This CDR3 reads CASSGSVTIYF. The CDR3 region has the DNA TGTGCCAGCAGTGGGAGCGTGACCATATATTTT.